These 23 T cell receptor beta chains were sequenced from one sample in a study of control samples from healthy donors and cancer patients. Profiling relied on immunoSEQ multiplex PCR, and the TCRdb table lists in-frame clones only, not all of them. The top ten hold around 13% of the sample, which has 150,000 to 200,000 clones, 85% to 90% seen once. Sequencing was done on a sample of blood. The receptors stem from a man aged 25 to 45 in good health.

The chain carries TRBV24-1 and TRBJ2-1; D gene ambiguous. The CDR3 contains 13 residues. Germline V lookup: CDR1 KGHDR, CDR2 SFDVKD. The ends were cut back, 3 bases at V and 14 bases at J, with 16 bases in the middle. The CDR3 region is CATSDRTVGLEFF. In nucleotides, the CDR3 is TGTGCCACCAGTGATCGTACTGTCGGTTTAGAGTTCTTC.

The chain recombines TRBV18 with TRBJ1-5, with 8 positions matching TRBD1. Germline V CDR1 and CDR2: KGHSH, LQKENI. The length of the CDR3 is 13 residues. J lost 2 bases, V lost 6 bases, and 0 bases had no gene match. Here the CDR3 reads CASSDRGNQPQHF. Written as DNA, the CDR3 is TGTGCCAGCTCGGACAGGGGCAATCAGCCCCAGCATTTT.

The genes are TRBV14 and TRBJ1-1; D remains unclear. CDR1 and CDR2 (germline): SGHDN, FVKESK. The CDR3 length is 13 residues. The V gene lost 5 bases and the J gene lost 1 base, with 8 bases spanning the gap. The CDR3 reads CASSLQWNTEAFF. The CDR3 DNA follows: TGTGCCAGCAGCTTACAGTGGAACACTGAAGCTTTCTTT.

The V and J genes are TRBV11-3 and TRBJ2-1; 7 bases line up with TRBD2. CDR1 SGHNT and CDR2 YENEEA come from the germline V gene. Trimming removed 2 bases from V and 0 bases from J; junction bases left unmatched: 4. This CDR3 region has 16 residues. The CDR3 DNA reads as TGTGCCAGCAGCTTATGGCCGGGAGGCTCCTACAATGAGCAGTTCTTC. This encodes CASSLWPGGSYNEQFF.

This chain uses TRBV9 with TRBJ2-1; D gene ambiguous. The CDR3 is 12 amino acids. With 0 bases removed from V and 4 bases from J, the gap between germline ends came to 2 bases. Germline CDR1 is SGDLS and CDR2 is YYNGEE. The CDR3 DNA is TGTGCCAGCAGCGTAGGTTACAATGAGCAGTTCTTC. This sequence encodes CASSVGYNEQFF.

The CDR3 sequence is CASSYSGSGGSETQYF. The CDR3 DNA follows: TGTGCCAGCAGTTACTCCGGTAGCGGGGGGTCGGAGACCCAGTACTTC. V is TRBV6-6 and J is TRBJ2-5; 10 bases match TRBD2. CDR1 and CDR2 from the germline V gene are MNHNY and SVGAGI (reference sequence). The junction had 6 bases not matched to a gene; V was cut back by 0 bases and J by 5 bases. The CDR3 runs to 16 residues.

The chain is built from TRBV6-5 and TRBJ2-1; 9 nucleotides line up with TRBD2. In germline, CDR1 is MNHEY, CDR2 SVGAGI. The CDR3 is 15 residues long. Losses at the gene ends were 7 bases for V and 3 bases for J; bases not matched to a gene: 7. The chain's CDR3 is CASNPLAGNYNEQFF. The CDR3 DNA reads TGTGCCAGCAACCCTCTAGCGGGGAACTACAATGAGCAGTTCTTC.

The V gene is TRBV7-9, the J gene TRBJ1-4; D might be TRBD1 (6 bases). The germline V gene encodes CDR1 SEHNR and CDR2 FQNEAQ (reference sequence). Deletions cut 5 bases from V and 10 bases from J, with 14 bases between. The CDR3 contains 13 residues. CDR3 DNA: TGTGCCAGCAGCCTGGGGGACAATAGAAAACTGTTTTTT. It translates to CASSLGDNRKLFF. Combining the CDR3 with reference TRBV7-9 and TRBJ1-4 gives the whole variable domain DTGVSQNPRHKITKRGQNVTFRCDPISEHNRLYWYRQTLGQGPEFLTYFQNEAQLEKSRLLSDRFSAERPKGSFSTLEIQRTEQGDSAMYLCASSLGDNRKLFFGSGTQLSVL.

This sequence joins TRBV10-3 and TRBJ1-5; unclear D gene. Trimming took off 0 bases at V and 0 bases at J, with 6 bases between the two ends. The CDR3 sequence is 15 residues long. Germline CDR1 and CDR2: ENHRY and SYGVKD. CDR3 bases: TGTGCCATCAGTGAGTCAGAGTATAGCAATCAGCCCCAGCATTTT. As protein: CAISESEYSNQPQHF.

The J gene is TRBJ2-3, the V gene TRBV4-2, with D perhaps TRBD1 or TRBD2 (5 bases each). Between the trimmed V and J ends, which lost 4 bases and 0 bases, there was a span of 14 bases. Per the germline V gene, CDR1 is LGHNA and CDR2 is YNFKEQ. The CDR3 has 16 amino acids. CDR3 nucleotide sequence: TGTGCCAGCAGCCCGATGGGGGAATCTAGCACAGATACGCAGTATTTT. The encoded protein is CASSPMGESSTDTQYF.

CDR3 amino acids: CASSLLRDEAFF. Written as DNA, the CDR3 is TGTGCCAGCAGCCTCCTCAGAGATGAAGCTTTCTTT. This sequence joins TRBV3-1 (or the pseudogene TRBV3-2) and TRBJ1-1, with D hard to call. The CDR3 extends over 12 amino acids. Germline values: CDR1 LGHDT, CDR2 YNNKEL (reference sequence). The V end was cut by 4 bases, the J end by 7 bases, with 10 bases between.

The V and J genes are TRBV6-4 and TRBJ1-3; 8 nucleotides match TRBD1. The CDR3 has 16 residues. In germline, CDR1 is MRHNA, CDR2 SNTAGT. Trimming at V came to 6 bases and at J to 4 bases, leaving 11 bases not matched to a gene. The CDR3 DNA is TGTGCCAGCAGGGGCAGGGGGCGTTGGGCCGGAAACACCATATATTTT. It codes for CASRGRGRWAGNTIYF.

The genes are TRBV24-1 and TRBJ2-5, with 7 bases that match TRBD2. Germline trimming cut 5 bases from V and 5 bases from J; bases unmatched to any gene: 10. CDR3 length: 15 amino acids. Per the germline V gene, CDR1 is KGHDR and CDR2 is SFDVKD. This CDR3 reads CATSADGRGTETQYF. CDR3 DNA: TGTGCCACCAGTGCGGACGGGCGGGGGACGGAGACCCAGTACTTC.

The chain employs TRBV19 and TRBJ2-5, with D maybe TRBD1 (6 bases). The CDR3 sequence is 13 residues long. The V gene lost 5 bases and the J gene lost 5 bases, with 12 bases spanning the gap. The V gene's germline CDR1 is LNHDA and CDR2 SQIVND (reference sequence). Here the CDR3 DNA reads TGTGCCAGTAGTTCAACAGGGATTGAGACCCAGTACTTC. It yields the protein CASSSTGIETQYF.

The chain employs TRBV13 and TRBJ2-1, with D uncertain. The CDR3 sequence is 13 residues long. The V and J ends lost 7 bases and 5 bases respectively, with 12 bases between them. The germline V gene has CDR1 PRHDT and CDR2 FYEKMQ (reference sequence). CDR3 in amino acids: CASKRYGDNEQFF. CDR3 sequence (DNA): TGTGCCAGCAAGAGGTATGGAGACAATGAGCAGTTCTTC.

CDR3 region: CASSPGQNEQYF. The CDR3, as DNA: TGTGCCAGTAGTCCAGGACAGAACGAGCAGTACTTC. The J gene is TRBJ2-7, the V gene TRBV6-5; D might be TRBD1 (6 bases). Germline CDR1 and CDR2: MNHEY and SVGAGI. V dropped 9 bases and J dropped 5 bases, with 14 bases sitting between them. This CDR3 comprises 12 residues.

V gene TRBV6-5 combines with J gene TRBJ1-6; no clear D gene. The germline V gene has CDR1 MNHEY and CDR2 SVGAGI. This CDR3 has 15 residues. Trimming pared 7 bases from V and 10 bases from J, leaving 20 bases between. DNA of the CDR3: TGTGCCAGCACGCAAGGATGGGAAGTTGGATCACCCCTCCACTTT. Translated: CASTQGWEVGSPLHF.

The chain is built from TRBV10-3 and TRBJ2-5; maybe TRBD1 (6 bases). Germline V CDR1 and CDR2: ENHRY, SYGVKD. Trimming took off 0 bases at V and 2 bases at J, with 10 bases between the two ends. The CDR3 has 15 residues. The CDR3 DNA follows: TGTGCCATCAGTGAGTCGGGGGCCCTGCAAGAGACCCAGTACTTC. It specifies CAISESGALQETQYF.

This rearrangement joins TRBV2 to TRBJ1-5, with D maybe TRBD1 (5 bases). The CDR3 length is 14 residues. From germline, CDR1 is SNHLY and CDR2 FYNNEI. V lost 5 bases and J 1 base, leaving 9 bases between the germline ends. Here the CDR3 DNA reads TGTGCCAGCAGTCTTCAGGGAAGCAATCAGCCCCAGCATTTT. Translation gives CASSLQGSNQPQHF.

The chain combines TRBV27 with TRBJ1-6; weak D call: TRBD1 (5 bases). V lost 3 bases, J lost 7 bases, and 16 bases lay in between. Germline-derived CDR1 and CDR2 are MNHEY and SMNVEV (reference sequence). The CDR3 has 16 amino acids. The CDR3 is CASSFGHGPRNSPLHF. DNA for the CDR3: TGTGCCAGCAGTTTCGGACACGGCCCACGAAATTCACCCCTCCACTTT.

The gene calls are TRBV7-9 and TRBJ1-5; TRBD1 aligns across 7 bases. Germline CDR1 SEHNR, CDR2 FQNEAQ (reference sequence). The trim removed 5 bases at V and 7 bases at J, leaving 14 bases unmatched. The length of the CDR3 is 16 residues. CDR3 in amino acids: CASSLDRVQFGQPQHF. The CDR3 bases are TGTGCCAGCAGCCTAGACAGGGTTCAATTTGGACAGCCCCAGCATTTT.

The chain uses TRBV7-2 and TRBJ2-6, with D maybe TRBD1 (6 bases). V shed 3 bases and J shed 0 bases, with 12 bases lying between them. Germline CDR1 reads SGHTA; CDR2 reads FQGNSA. The CDR3 totals 17 residues. The CDR3 sequence is CASSLTGTLSGANVLTF. CDR3 nucleotides: TGTGCCAGCAGCTTGACAGGAACCCTCTCTGGGGCCAACGTCCTGACTTTC. Full variable domain (outside the CDR3, taken from reference TRBV7-2 and TRBJ2-6): GAGVSQSPSNKVTEKGKDVELRCDPISGHTALYWYRQSLGQGLEFLIYFQGNSAPDKSGLPSDRFSAERTGGSVSTLTIQRTQQEDSAVYLCASSLTGTLSGANVLTFGAGSRLTVL.

The CDR3 region is CASSWTENTEAFF. The CDR3 DNA reads TGTGCCAGCAGCTGGACAGAGAACACTGAAGCTTTCTTT. V and J are TRBV6-5 and TRBJ1-1, with a tentative D call TRBD1 (6 bases). This CDR3 region has 13 residues. The V and J ends lost 6 bases and 1 base respectively, with 9 bases between them. The V gene's germline CDR1 is MNHEY and CDR2 SVGAGI.